This T cell receptor (beta chain) stems from a study of T-cell memory formation after mild COVID-19 (dated by TCRdb to about 2021). In the study overall: TCR sequence clusters from the two donors were found to be largely donor specific. In a couple of donors, T-cell clones that expanded and contracted after mild COVID-19 were followed by sequencing TCRalpha and TCRbeta repertoires longitudinally. Two young, previously healthy adult volunteers, one female and one male, were included in the cohort. Overall results and qualifications from the work: Contracting CD4+ clones were located mainly in the CM and EM memory subsets, whereas CD8+ clones were found to be enriched in EMRA. SARS-CoV-2 specificity was not confirmed for the second-wave clones peaking on day 37. Clones that contracted from day 15 to 85 showed balanced CD4/CD8 phenotypes, whereas a second wave of clones that expanded from day 15 to 37 leaned towards CD4+. Only a couple of mild cases were covered in the study, and larger cohorts including severe cases with pre-infection samples were considered necessary. The detection of some responding clones in pre-infection memory suggests that pre-existing cross-reactive memory T cells joined the SARS-CoV-2 response.

The CDR3 runs 15 amino acids, cysteine and phenylalanine included. Kept here is only the CDR3 DNA, which spans 45 bases and is read in frame from base 1. For CDR1 and CDR2, the germline V gene lists SGHRS and YFSETQ. Relative to germline, V is missing 0 bases and J is missing 5 bases, with 5 bases of the junction outside any gene match. PBMCs were isolated by Ficoll-Paque density gradient centrifugation. TCRdb lists the instrument as Illumina NovaSeq 6000. Using 5'RACE with constant-segment primers, TCRalpha and TCRbeta cDNA libraries were constructed, with sample barcodes and unique molecular identifiers added in the process. RNA was extracted from every sample with Trizol reagent. The libraries were amplified in two PCR steps, and the second step added a second sample barcode and Illumina TruSeq adapters. Sequencing of the libraries was done on an Illumina NovaSeq, producing 2 x 150 bp paired-end reads. Processing in the source paper ran as follows. Demultiplexing of reads and collapsing into UMI-guided consensus sequences were performed with migec v1.2.7. With mixcr v2.1.11, UMI consensuses were aligned to TRA and TRB V and J templates and assembled into clonotypes. A clonotype was counted as expanded or contracted only when both edgeR and NoisET called the clonotype significant, with the noise models trained on biological replicates. edgeR calls used a false discovery rate-adjusted p below 0.01 and a log2 fold-change threshold of 1. As an exploratory analysis of dynamics, max-normalized trajectories of the 1000 most abundant clonotypes were examined by PCA with hierarchical clustering. Separately sequenced CD4+ and CD8+ repertoires were used to assign the CD4 or CD8 phenotype of responding clones. The raw public reads went through TCRdb reprocessing: fastp at Q25, MiXCR clone calling, in-frame beta chains kept. For every CDR3 protein sequence, its rows merge into one entry that carries the most common genes and DNA. The V and J calls follow TCRdb's processing rather than the paper's. Counted in this sample were 550,000 to 700,000 distinct CDR3 sequences; 15% to 20% of them appeared once. 8.1% of the sample goes to the ten largest clones.

A remark on this clonotype: Its antigen specificity is not known. No per-base quality is available; no much larger clone lies one base away.

Recombination connected TRBV5-1 to TRBJ2-5, and 9 bases in between align with TRBD1. This TCR was recovered from an adult woman who had mild COVID-19 (a few samples of this study predate the infection). The sample titles of this study are shuffled in the database, so cell type and time point are left out; the donor was told from shared clones. The sequenced sample consisted of PBMCs or a T cell subset sorted from them (not recorded which). The CDR3 region: CASSLAGQGWETQYF. DNA sequence: TGCGCCAGCAGCTTGGCCGGACAGGGGTGGGAGACCCAGTACTTC.